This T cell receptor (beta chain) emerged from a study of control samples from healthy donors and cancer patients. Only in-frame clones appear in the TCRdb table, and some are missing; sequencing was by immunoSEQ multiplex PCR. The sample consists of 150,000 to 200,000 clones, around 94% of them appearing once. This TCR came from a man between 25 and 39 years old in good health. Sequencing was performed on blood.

The CDR3 protein is CASSDSDSSGYTF. The CDR3 DNA follows: TGTGCCAGCAGTGACTCAGACAGCTCCGGCTACACCTTC. The chain couples TRBV6-4 to TRBJ1-2; D might be TRBD1 (5 bases). The CDR3 length is 13 residues. Looked up from germline, CDR1 is MRHNA and CDR2 is SNTAGT. The V and J ends lost 0 bases and 8 bases respectively, with 10 bases between them.